This entry features one T cell receptor (beta chain) sequence. Sequenced by immunoSEQ multiplex PCR; TCRdb stores in-frame clones only, minus some. The table includes about 45,000 clones, about 88% detected once. The data are from a study of PD-L1 blockade in urothelial cancer. Looking at the study overall: Prior exposure to chemotherapy in patients amounted to 0 to 3 regimens received.

Sample time point: pretreatment peripheral blood. This specimen was PBMCs, taken around atezolizumab (anti-PD-L1) treatment. This TCR was recovered from a donor at least 40 years old with urothelial cancer.

The DNA for the CDR3 is TGTGCCATCAGACCAGCGGAGGCCTCCTACGAGCAGTACTTC. Its protein product is CAIRPAEASYEQYF. This chain links TRBV10-3 with TRBJ2-7, with a possible D match to TRBD2 (5 bases). CDR1 is ENHRY and CDR2 is SYGVKD in the germline V gene. V shed 6 bases and J shed 0 bases, with 12 bases lying between them. The CDR3 runs 14 residues.